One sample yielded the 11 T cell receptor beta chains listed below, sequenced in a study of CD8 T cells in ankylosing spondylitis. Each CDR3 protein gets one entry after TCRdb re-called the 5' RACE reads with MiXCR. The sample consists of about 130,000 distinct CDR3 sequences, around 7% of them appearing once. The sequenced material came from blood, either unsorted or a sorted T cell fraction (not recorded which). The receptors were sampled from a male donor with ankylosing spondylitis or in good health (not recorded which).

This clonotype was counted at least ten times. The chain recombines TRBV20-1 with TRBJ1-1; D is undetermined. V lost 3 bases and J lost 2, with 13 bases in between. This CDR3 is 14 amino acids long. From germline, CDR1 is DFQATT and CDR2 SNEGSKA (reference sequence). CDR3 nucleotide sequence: TGCAGTGCTAGCGGGCAGGCCCCCAACACTGAAGCTTTCTTT. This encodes CSASGQAPNTEAFF.

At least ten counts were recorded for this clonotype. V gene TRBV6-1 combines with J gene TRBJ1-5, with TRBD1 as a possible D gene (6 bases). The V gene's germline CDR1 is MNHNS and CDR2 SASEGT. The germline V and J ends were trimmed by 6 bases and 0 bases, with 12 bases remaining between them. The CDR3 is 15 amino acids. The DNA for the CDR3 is TGTGCCAGCAGGTCGGACAGTTATAGCAATCAGCCCCAGCATTTT. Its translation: CASRSDSYSNQPQHF.

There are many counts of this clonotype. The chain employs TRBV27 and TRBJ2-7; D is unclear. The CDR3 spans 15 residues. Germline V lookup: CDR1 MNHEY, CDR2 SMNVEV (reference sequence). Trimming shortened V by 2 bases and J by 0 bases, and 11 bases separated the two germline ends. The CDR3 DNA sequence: TGTGCCAGCAGTTTAAGTATTTACCTCTCCTACGAGCAGTACTTC. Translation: CASSLSIYLSYEQYF.

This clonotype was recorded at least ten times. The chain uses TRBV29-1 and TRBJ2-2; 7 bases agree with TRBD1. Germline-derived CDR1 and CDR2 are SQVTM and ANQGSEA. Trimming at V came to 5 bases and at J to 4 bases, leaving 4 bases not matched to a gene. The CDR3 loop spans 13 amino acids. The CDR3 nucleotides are TGCAGCGTTTGGGACAGACTCACCGGGGAGCTGTTTTTT. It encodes CSVWDRLTGELFF.

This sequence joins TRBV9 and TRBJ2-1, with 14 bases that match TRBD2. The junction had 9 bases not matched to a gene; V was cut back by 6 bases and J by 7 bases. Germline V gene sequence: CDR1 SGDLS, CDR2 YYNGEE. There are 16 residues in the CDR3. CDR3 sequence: CASTQTSGRGNNEQFF. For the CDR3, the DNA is TGTGCCAGCACCCAGACTAGCGGGAGGGGCAATAATGAGCAGTTCTTC.

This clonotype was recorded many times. CDR3 nucleotide sequence: TGCGCCAGCAGTCCCGGGACTAGCGGGAATGAGCAGTTCTTC. This encodes CASSPGTSGNEQFF. The chain joins TRBV5-1 to TRBJ2-1; 12 bases map to TRBD2. There are 14 residues in the CDR3. V was pared by 5 bases and J by 7 bases, with 4 bases of the junction left unmatched. Germline CDR1 and CDR2: SGHRS and YFSETQ.

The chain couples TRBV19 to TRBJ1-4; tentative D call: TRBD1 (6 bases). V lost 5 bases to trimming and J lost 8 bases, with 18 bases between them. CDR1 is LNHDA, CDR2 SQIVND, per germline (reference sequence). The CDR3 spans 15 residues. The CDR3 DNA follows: TGTGCCAGTAGTCGACAGGATAACGGGAGAGAAAAACTGTTTTTT. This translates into CASSRQDNGREKLFF.

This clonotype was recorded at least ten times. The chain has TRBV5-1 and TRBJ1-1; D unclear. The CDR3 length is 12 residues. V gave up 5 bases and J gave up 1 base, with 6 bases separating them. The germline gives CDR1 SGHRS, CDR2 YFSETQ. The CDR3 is CASRRENTEAFF. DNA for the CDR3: TGCGCCAGCAGGAGAGAGAACACTGAAGCTTTCTTT.

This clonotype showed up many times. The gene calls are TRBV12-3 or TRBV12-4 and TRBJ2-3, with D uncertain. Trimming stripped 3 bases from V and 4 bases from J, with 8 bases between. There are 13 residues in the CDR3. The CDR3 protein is CASSFRSADTQYF. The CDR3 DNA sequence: TGTGCCAGCAGTTTCCGTTCTGCAGATACGCAGTATTTT.

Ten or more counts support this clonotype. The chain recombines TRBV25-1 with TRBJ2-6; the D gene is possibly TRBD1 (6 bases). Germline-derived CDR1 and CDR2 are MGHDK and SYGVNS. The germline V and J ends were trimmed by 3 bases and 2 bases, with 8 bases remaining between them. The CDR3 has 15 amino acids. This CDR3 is CASSDKGAGANVLTF. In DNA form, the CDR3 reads TGTGCCAGCAGTGACAAGGGGGCTGGGGCCAACGTCCTGACTTTC.

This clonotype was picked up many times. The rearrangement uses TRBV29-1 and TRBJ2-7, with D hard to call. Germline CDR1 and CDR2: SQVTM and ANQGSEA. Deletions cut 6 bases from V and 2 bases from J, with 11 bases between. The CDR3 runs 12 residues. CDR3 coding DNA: TGCAGCGTCGCTACTGCCACCTACGAGCAGTACTTC. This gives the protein CSVATATYEQYF.